The 3 T cell receptor beta chains below come from one sample, sequenced in a study of blood T cell repertoires in COVID-19. Assay used: immunoSEQ multiplex PCR; TCRdb lists only in-frame clones, some missing. The sample has around 97,000 clones, approximately 90% seen once. Sequences were obtained from peripheral blood. The receptors derive from a human donor in a cohort sampled during active COVID-19.

The chain is built from TRBV6-1 and TRBJ1-5, with TRBD1 identical over 8 bases. CDR1 and CDR2 (germline): MNHNS, SASEGT. The CDR3 contains 15 residues. V dropped 3 bases and J dropped 6; count of bases not matched to a gene: 7. Here the CDR3 DNA reads TGTGCCAGCAGTGATAAAGACAGGGGCTTTCAGCCCCAGCATTTT. Protein product: CASSDKDRGFQPQHF.

J is TRBJ1-1 and V is TRBV7-9, with a possible D match to TRBD1 (6 bases). In germline, CDR1 is SEHNR, CDR2 FQNEAQ (reference sequence). The CDR3 length is 14 residues. The V end lost 5 bases, the J end lost 3 bases, and 13 bases lay between the germline ends. Written as DNA, the CDR3 is TGTGCCAGCAGCAGCCGGGACAACTACACTGAAGCTTTCTTT. Its protein is CASSSRDNYTEAFF.

V and J are TRBV6-5 and TRBJ2-2; D ambiguous. Trimming left V 3 bases short and J 0 bases short, with 8 bases between. This CDR3 spans 15 amino acids. Germline assignment: CDR1 MNHEY and CDR2 SVGAGI. The CDR3 DNA sequence: TGTGCCAGCAGTTATCGGCAGGCGAACACCGGGGAGCTGTTTTTT. Translation gives CASSYRQANTGELFF.